This T cell receptor beta chain was recovered during a study of T cells in Graves' hyperthyroidism and ophthalmopathy. Across the whole study: Peripheral blood was secured at the point of initial diagnosis, before any treatment.

The table lists this clonotype with many counts. Its antigen is undetermined. Germline V lookup: CDR1 SEHNR, CDR2 FQNEAQ (reference sequence). Trimming left V 3 bases short and J 6 bases short, with 5 bases between. The CDR3 runs to 12 residues. TCR beta CDR3 region amplification was performed from RNA transcripts. Using the HTBI primer set, a first-round RT-PCR was run on the TCR CDR3. TCRdb redid the calling of the multiplex PCR reads with MiXCR, one entry per CDR3 protein. The profile shows around 300,000 distinct CDR3 sequences, less than 30% of them singletons. General study findings and limits: Also found in blood were most expanded thyroid clonotypes above 0.001.

V gene TRBV7-9 combines with J gene TRBJ2-2; D not certain. Sample: blood. The receptor was derived from a man in his forties with Graves' hyperthyroidism that later progressed to Graves' ophthalmopathy. The CDR3 sequence is CASSLFPGELFF. The DNA for the CDR3 is TGTGCCAGCAGCTTGTTCCCCGGGGAGCTGTTTTTT.